This TCR beta chain derives from a study of shared clonotypes between healthy human individuals. General study findings and limits: In general, naive subsets displayed greater estimated richness than memory subsets did.

Some clones are missing from TCRdb's copy, which holds only in-frame ones; the method was immunoSEQ multiplex PCR. The table has approximately 1,500,000 clones, around 97% seen once; the top ten hold roughly 1.2%. Trimming cost V 0 bases and J 6 bases, with 14 bases left between them. Germline V gives CDR1 SGHAT, CDR2 FQNNGV. The CDR3 covers 16 residues. A single count supports this clone. The antigen remains undetermined. Material: naive CD4+ T cells sorted from blood. Described subset: CD45RA+ positively selected. The rearrangement joins TRBV11-2 to TRBJ1-4; TRBD1 might be the D (6 bases). This receptor was identified in a man aged 25 to 40 in good health. CDR3 residues: CASSLDRGRGHEKLFF. In DNA, the CDR3 is TGTGCCAGCAGCTTAGATCGGGGCAGGGGCCATGAAAAACTGTTTTTT.